This record concerns one T cell receptor (beta chain) sequence. The antigen is not known. Here immunoSEQ multiplex PCR was the method, and the copy in TCRdb shows in-frame clones only, minus some. The sample shows about 100,000 clones, approximately 90% of them seen only once. This CDR3 has 13 residues. V lost 5 bases to trimming and J lost 7 bases, with 11 bases between them. This entry is derived from a study of T cell responses to AZD1222 COVID-19 vaccine. Whole-study results and caveats: Reportedly, nearly half of unique spike TCRs recognized epitopes outside B.1.351/B.1.1.7 mutations.

This specimen was peripheral blood, taken 28 days after the second AZD1222 dose. This receptor was identified in an adult who received the AZD1222 COVID-19 vaccine. V is TRBV12-3 or TRBV12-4 and J is TRBJ1-4; a possible D gene is TRBD1 (5 bases). DNA of the CDR3: TGTGCCAGCAGTCGCGGGACGGGTGAAAAACTGTTTTTT. Protein sequence: CASSRGTGEKLFF.